A selection of T cell receptor beta chains follows, all from one sample in a study of response to subunit inactivated influenza vaccine. MiXCR, applied by TCRdb to the RT-PCR reads, yields one record per CDR3 protein. The sample records some 850,000 distinct CDR3 sequences, about 18% being singletons. The material sequenced was PBMCs from blood, taken 4 to 6 days after vaccination. The source is a man aged 50 to 59 who received an inactivated influenza vaccine. CDR3s include the opening cysteine and the closing phenylalanine or tryptophan. A D gene is named only where the DNA matches it firmly. Clone size is stated in some rows and not others, as once, few, many or a class when expanded.

J gene: TRBJ2-5
D gene: NA
V gene: TRBV29-1
clone size: NA
CDR3 protein: CSFHHPGSQETQYF
CDR3 DNA: TGCAGCTTCCATCACCCCGGGTCCCAAGAGACCCAGTACTTC

J gene: TRBJ2-1
D gene: TRBD2
V gene: TRBV7-9
clone size: NA
CDR3 protein: CASSPSGRAPNEQFF
CDR3 DNA: TGTGCCAGCAGCCCGAGCGGGAGGGCCCCAAATGAGCAGTTCTTC

J gene: TRBJ1-1
D gene: NA
V gene: TRBV6-2/TRBV6-3
clone size: NA
CDR3 protein: CASSYRDVSNTEAFF
CDR3 DNA: TGTGCCAGCAGTTACCGGGACGTAAGTAACACTGAAGCTTTCTTT

J gene: TRBJ2-5
D gene: TRBD2
V gene: TRBV29-1
clone size: NA
CDR3 protein: CSVIAGGTETQYF
CDR3 DNA: TGCAGCGTCATAGCGGGAGGAACAGAGACCCAGTACTTC

J gene: TRBJ2-2
D gene: TRBD1
V gene: TRBV12-3/TRBV12-4
clone size: few
CDR3 protein: CASRTGPGELFF
CDR3 DNA: TGTGCCAGTAGGACAGGGCCCGGGGAGCTGTTTTTT

J gene: TRBJ2-3
D gene: TRBD2
V gene: TRBV9
clone size: NA
CDR3 protein: CASSAGSSLAGADTQYF
CDR3 DNA: TGTGCCAGCAGCGCCGGATCCTCCTTAGCGGGAGCAGATACGCAGTATTTT

J gene: TRBJ2-3
D gene: TRBD1
V gene: TRBV4-1
clone size: NA
CDR3 protein: CASSPRDRDADTQYF
CDR3 DNA: TGCGCCAGCAGCCCCCGGGACAGGGATGCAGATACGCAGTATTTT

J gene: TRBJ2-1
D gene: NA
V gene: TRBV20-1
clone size: many
CDR3 protein: CSARDPSGAQNYNEQFF
CDR3 DNA: TGCAGTGCTAGAGATCCATCCGGGGCGCAGAACTACAATGAGCAGTTCTTC

J gene: TRBJ1-2
D gene: NA
V gene: TRBV20-1
clone size: NA
CDR3 protein: CSADPPGAPNYGYTF
CDR3 DNA: TGCAGTGCTGATCCTCCAGGGGCGCCTAACTATGGCTACACCTTC

J gene: TRBJ2-3
D gene: TRBD2
V gene: TRBV29-1
clone size: few
CDR3 protein: CSVQLAGGRADTQYF
CDR3 DNA: TGCAGCGTGCAACTAGCGGGGGGTCGGGCAGATACGCAGTATTTT

J gene: TRBJ2-3
D gene: NA
V gene: TRBV20-1
clone size: NA
CDR3 protein: CSAVPPGPSTATQYF
CDR3 DNA: TGCAGTGCCGTTCCACCAGGGCCTAGCACAGCTACGCAGTATTTT

J gene: TRBJ2-7
D gene: TRBD2
V gene: TRBV20-1
clone size: NA
CDR3 protein: CSARDGTSGRYEQYF
CDR3 DNA: TGCAGTGCTAGAGATGGGACTAGCGGGAGGTACGAGCAGTACTTC

J gene: TRBJ2-3
D gene: TRBD2
V gene: TRBV7-2
clone size: few
CDR3 protein: CASKPGGSSTDTQYF
CDR3 DNA: TGTGCCAGCAAACCGGGGGGGTCTAGCACAGATACGCAGTATTTT

J gene: TRBJ2-7
D gene: TRBD2
V gene: TRBV20-1
clone size: many
CDR3 protein: CSARDGTSGRREQYF
CDR3 DNA: TGCAGTGCTAGAGATGGGACTAGCGGGAGGAGGGAGCAGTACTTC

J gene: TRBJ1-6
D gene: NA
V gene: TRBV6-1
clone size: few
CDR3 protein: CASSKSTAFNSPLHF
CDR3 DNA: TGTGCCAGCTCTAAGTCGACAGCGTTTAATTCACCCCTCCACTTT

J gene: TRBJ2-3
D gene: NA
V gene: TRBV29-1
clone size: many
CDR3 protein: CSVSTSTDTQYF
CDR3 DNA: TGCAGCGTTTCGACTAGCACAGATACGCAGTATTTT

J gene: TRBJ2-1
D gene: NA
V gene: TRBV7-2
clone size: NA
CDR3 protein: CASARSDEQFF
CDR3 DNA: TGTGCCAGCGCCCGGAGCGATGAGCAGTTCTTC

J gene: TRBJ1-5
D gene: TRBD1
V gene: TRBV9
clone size: few
CDR3 protein: CASSVGQGSNQHF
CDR3 DNA: TGTGCCAGCAGCGTAGGACAGGGAAGCAATCAGCATTTT

J gene: TRBJ2-5
D gene: NA
V gene: TRBV20-1
clone size: few
CDR3 protein: CSARDATIKETQYF
CDR3 DNA: TGCAGTGCTAGAGACGCGACCATTAAAGAGACCCAGTACTTC

J gene: TRBJ2-7
D gene: TRBD1
V gene: TRBV20-1
clone size: NA
CDR3 protein: CSAATIGQGAHEQYF
CDR3 DNA: TGCAGTGCCGCCACCATTGGACAGGGGGCCCACGAGCAGTACTTC

J gene: TRBJ2-3
D gene: NA
V gene: TRBV7-7
clone size: NA
CDR3 protein: CASSLDTPPDTQYF
CDR3 DNA: TGTGCCAGCAGCTTAGACACCCCCCCAGATACGCAGTATTTT

J gene: TRBJ2-1
D gene: NA
V gene: TRBV2
clone size: NA
CDR3 protein: CASDLRGGNEQFF
CDR3 DNA: TGTGCCAGCGATCTTAGGGGGGGCAATGAGCAGTTCTTC

J gene: TRBJ2-5
D gene: NA
V gene: TRBV7-8
clone size: NA
CDR3 protein: CASSDSLAGETQYF
CDR3 DNA: TGTGCCAGCAGCGACTCACTAGCTGGAGAGACCCAGTACTTC

J gene: TRBJ2-7
D gene: TRBD1
V gene: TRBV9
clone size: few
CDR3 protein: CASSVASGQGTSEQYF
CDR3 DNA: TGTGCCAGCAGCGTAGCTTCGGGACAGGGGACAAGCGAGCAGTACTTC

J gene: TRBJ1-2
D gene: TRBD1
V gene: TRBV6-2/TRBV6-3
clone size: NA
CDR3 protein: CASSIGQGANYGYTF
CDR3 DNA: TGTGCCAGCAGTATCGGACAGGGGGCGAACTATGGCTACACCTTC

J gene: TRBJ2-1
D gene: NA
V gene: TRBV7-9
clone size: NA
CDR3 protein: CASSLGGGQGARNEQFF
CDR3 DNA: TGTGCCAGCAGCTTAGGGGGGGGTCAGGGGGCGCGAAATGAGCAGTTCTTC

J gene: TRBJ1-1
D gene: NA
V gene: TRBV20-1
clone size: NA
CDR3 protein: CSARDIRGTNTEAFF
CDR3 DNA: TGCAGTGCTAGAGATATTCGGGGGACGAACACTGAAGCTTTCTTT

J gene: TRBJ2-7
D gene: NA
V gene: TRBV5-5
clone size: few
CDR3 protein: CASSWLGSTPYEQYF
CDR3 DNA: TGTGCCAGCAGCTGGCTTGGCTCGACTCCCTACGAGCAGTACTTC

J gene: TRBJ2-7
D gene: NA
V gene: TRBV15
clone size: NA
CDR3 protein: CATSRDLGASRYEQYF
CDR3 DNA: TGTGCCACCAGCAGAGATTTGGGGGCTTCCCGATACGAGCAGTACTTC

J gene: TRBJ2-1
D gene: NA
V gene: TRBV7-9
clone size: NA
CDR3 protein: CASSILRDFNEQFF
CDR3 DNA: TGTGCCAGCAGCATCCTCCGGGACTTCAATGAGCAGTTCTTC

J gene: TRBJ2-3
D gene: NA
V gene: TRBV20-1
clone size: NA
CDR3 protein: CSALGVSSTDTQYF
CDR3 DNA: TGCAGTGCACTCGGGGTCTCTAGCACAGATACGCAGTATTTT

J gene: TRBJ2-6
D gene: NA
V gene: TRBV5-5
clone size: NA
CDR3 protein: CASSDAGANVLTF
CDR3 DNA: TGTGCCAGCAGTGATGCTGGGGCCAACGTCCTGACTTTC

J gene: TRBJ1-6
D gene: NA
V gene: TRBV7-2
clone size: few
CDR3 protein: CASSLGFIYNSPLHF
CDR3 DNA: TGTGCCAGCAGCTTAGGATTCATCTATAATTCACCCCTCCACTTT

J gene: TRBJ2-1
D gene: NA
V gene: TRBV15
clone size: few
CDR3 protein: CATSRDRYSDEQFF
CDR3 DNA: TGTGCCACCAGCAGAGATCGTTATAGCGATGAGCAGTTCTTC

J gene: TRBJ1-2
D gene: NA
V gene: TRBV12-3/TRBV12-4
clone size: many
CDR3 protein: CASSYMGYGYTF
CDR3 DNA: TGTGCCAGCAGTTATATGGGGTATGGCTACACCTTC

J gene: TRBJ2-1
D gene: NA
V gene: TRBV20-1
clone size: NA
CDR3 protein: CSARDLLGYNEQFF
CDR3 DNA: TGCAGTGCCCGTGACCTATTAGGCTACAATGAGCAGTTCTTC

J gene: TRBJ2-5
D gene: NA
V gene: TRBV6-5
clone size: NA
CDR3 protein: CASSSSFLRRRETQYF
CDR3 DNA: TGTGCCAGCAGTTCATCGTTCCTCAGGCGGCGGGAGACCCAGTACTTC

J gene: TRBJ2-7
D gene: NA
V gene: TRBV5-1
clone size: many
CDR3 protein: CASSLVSPGAKRLRYEQYF
CDR3 DNA: TGCGCCAGCAGCTTGGTTAGCCCGGGTGCGAAGCGGTTACGCTACGAGCAGTACTTC

J gene: TRBJ2-3
D gene: NA
V gene: TRBV7-2
clone size: many
CDR3 protein: CASSFSRGRTDTQYF
CDR3 DNA: TGTGCCAGCAGCTTTAGTCGGGGGCGCACAGATACGCAGTATTTT

J gene: TRBJ1-5
D gene: NA
V gene: TRBV20-1
clone size: NA
CDR3 protein: CSARGYRRGSNQPQHF
CDR3 DNA: TGCAGTGCTAGAGGATATCGAAGGGGCAGCAATCAGCCCCAGCATTTT

J gene: TRBJ2-7
D gene: TRBD2
V gene: TRBV27
clone size: NA
CDR3 protein: CASRLSWGGGYEQYF
CDR3 DNA: TGTGCCAGCAGACTATCTTGGGGGGGAGGCTACGAGCAGTACTTC

J gene: TRBJ2-2
D gene: NA
V gene: TRBV11-2
clone size: NA
CDR3 protein: CASSLLGPTGTGELFF
CDR3 DNA: TGTGCCAGCAGCTTACTAGGCCCAACGGGTACCGGGGAGCTGTTTTTT

J gene: TRBJ2-5
D gene: NA
V gene: TRBV4-1
clone size: NA
CDR3 protein: CASSLRTQGNQETQYF
CDR3 DNA: TGCGCCAGCAGCCTCCGAACTCAGGGGAACCAAGAGACCCAGTACTTC